The 3 T cell receptor beta chains below were found in one sample sequenced in a study of shared clonotypes between healthy human individuals. Clones were read by immunoSEQ multiplex PCR, and TCRdb kept only the in-frame ones, dropping some. The data hold about 1 million clones, with roughly 75% observed a single time. The sample consisted of memory CD4+ T cells sorted from blood. This sample's subset: CD45RA-negative fraction. These receptors all stem from a man aged 18 to 29 in good health.

There are a few counts of this clone. V is TRBV5-4 and J is TRBJ2-2, with D possibly matching TRBD1 (6 bases). Germline-derived CDR1 and CDR2 are SGHNT and YYREEE (reference sequence). This CDR3 has 16 residues. V was trimmed by 0 bases and J by 1 base, leaving 10 bases between them. CDR3 nucleotide sequence: TGTGCCAGCAGCTTGGGCGGCAGGGGGAACACCGGGGAGCTGTTTTTT. Its protein product is CASSLGGRGNTGELFF. Based on the CDR3 plus reference TRBV5-4 and TRBJ2-2, the full variable domain is ETGVTQSPTHLIKTRGQQVTLRCSSQSGHNTVSWYQQALGQGPQFIFQYYREEENGRGNFPPRFSGLQFPNYSSELNVNALELDDSALYLCASSLGGRGNTGELFFGEGSRLTVL.

Note on this clone: A single base separates this from a much larger clone, so it may be a read error. This chain connects TRBV30 to TRBJ2-7, with TRBD1 identical over 7 bases. Germline V lookup: CDR1 GTSNPN, CDR2 SVGIG (reference sequence). CDR3 size: 12 residues. Trimming removed 1 base from V and 5 bases from J; junction bases left unmatched: 2. In nucleotides, the CDR3 is TGTGCCTGGAGTGCACAGGGGAACGAGCAGTACTTC. It translates to CAWSAQGNEQYF.

This clone came up a few times. The chain carries TRBV2 and TRBJ2-5; maybe TRBD2 (5 bases). CDR1 SNHLY and CDR2 FYNNEI come from the germline V gene. This CDR3 has 15 amino acids. The ends were cut back, 4 bases at V and 4 bases at J, with 16 bases in the middle. CDR3 coding DNA: TGTGCCAGCAGTGCTCAGAGAGGGATAGTAGAGACCCAGTACTTC. This codes for CASSAQRGIVETQYF.